These 31 T cell receptor beta chains were sequenced from one sample in a study of T cell changes during pregnancy in multiple sclerosis. Data came from immunoSEQ multiplex PCR; TCRdb stores just in-frame clones and leaves some out. The repertoire holds some 69,000 clones, with 90% as singletons. Sequenced material: peripheral blood, taken in the second trimester of pregnancy. The receptors originated from a female donor in good health, enrolled as a control in a pregnancy study.

DNA of the CDR3: TGTGCCAGCAGCCTAATACAGGGACGTGGCTACACCTTC. Its protein is CASSLIQGRGYTF. This chain uses TRBV11-1 with TRBJ1-2, with D tentatively TRBD1 (6 bases). Germline V gives CDR1 SGHAT, CDR2 FQDESV (reference sequence). The CDR3 runs 13 residues. V lost 5 bases and J 7 bases, leaving 14 bases between the germline ends.

V and J are TRBV30 and TRBJ1-2; D is unclear. Germline CDR1 GTSNPN, CDR2 SVGIG (reference sequence). The V end was cut by 1 base, the J end by 0 bases, with 12 bases between. CDR3 size: 15 residues. The CDR3 protein is CAWSAAGLANYGYTF. Here the CDR3 DNA reads TGTGCCTGGAGTGCCGCCGGCCTAGCTAACTATGGCTACACCTTC.

This clone was picked up a small number of times. The chain carries TRBV7-9 and TRBJ1-2; 10 nucleotides match TRBD1. The CDR3 totals 17 residues. Germline lookup yields CDR1 SEHNR and CDR2 FQNEAQ (reference sequence). Unmatched junction bases numbered 11, after V lost 4 bases and J lost 3 bases. DNA of the CDR3: TGTGCCAGCAGCTCTACCTTACGACAGGGGGCGGACTATGGCTACACCTTC. This encodes CASSSTLRQGADYGYTF.

The V gene is TRBV2, the J gene TRBJ2-1; tentative D call: TRBD1 (5 bases). This CDR3 is built from 12 residues. V shed 6 bases and J shed 7 bases, with 10 bases lying between them. Germline V gives CDR1 SNHLY, CDR2 FYNNEI. The CDR3 spells CASSANRNEQFF. As DNA, the CDR3 is TGTGCCAGCAGCGCCAACAGGAATGAGCAGTTCTTC.

The genes are TRBV6-5 and TRBJ1-3; tentatively, D is TRBD1 (6 bases). Germline assignment: CDR1 MNHEY and CDR2 SVGAGI. The CDR3 covers 14 residues. V lost 6 bases and J lost 2, with 11 bases in between. The CDR3 is CASRPTGTGNTIYF. The CDR3 DNA reads TGTGCCAGCAGACCAACAGGGACTGGAAACACCATATATTTT.

The rearrangement joins TRBV5-4 to TRBJ2-7, with 11 bases fitting TRBD2. Looked up from germline, CDR1 is SGHNT and CDR2 is YYREEE (reference sequence). Trimming took 1 base from V and 1 from J; bases not matched to a gene: 1. The length of the CDR3 is 15 residues. The CDR3 protein is CASSLLAGGSYEQYF. The CDR3, as DNA: TGTGCCAGCAGCTTGCTAGCGGGAGGATCCTACGAGCAGTACTTC.

The J gene is TRBJ1-5, the V gene TRBV27; 7 nucleotides line up with TRBD1. This CDR3 has 14 residues. CDR1 and CDR2 from the germline V gene are MNHEY and SMNVEV (reference sequence). Unmatched junction bases numbered 5, after V lost 5 bases and J lost 4 bases. The CDR3 DNA is TGTGCCAGCAGTCCGTGGACAGGAAATCAGCCCCAGCATTTT. This sequence encodes CASSPWTGNQPQHF.

The rearrangement links TRBV29-1 to TRBJ1-4; tentative D call: TRBD1 (5 bases). The CDR3 covers 13 residues. The germline V gene encodes CDR1 SQVTM and CDR2 ANQGSEA. V lost 7 bases to trimming and J lost 8 bases, with 17 bases between them. The CDR3 DNA reads TGCAGCGCTGTGGGGGGGAAGGAGGAAAAACTGTTTTTT. Protein product: CSAVGGKEEKLFF.

The CDR3 protein is CASSYGQGVLETQYF. In nucleotides, the CDR3 is TGTGCCAGCAGTTACGGACAGGGGGTGTTGGAGACCCAGTACTTC. The chain recombines TRBV6-5 with TRBJ2-5; 10 nucleotides align to TRBD1. The CDR3 extends over 15 amino acids. Germline CDR1 and CDR2: MNHEY and SVGAGI. V lost 2 bases, J lost 5 bases, and 5 bases stayed unmatched.

The V gene is TRBV28, the J gene TRBJ2-7; a possible D gene is TRBD1 (5 bases). Germline V gene lookup returns CDR1 MDHEN and CDR2 SYDVKM. Trimming removed 3 bases at V and 2 bases at J, with 14 bases between. CDR3 size: 15 residues. CDR3 DNA: TGTGCCAGCAGTTTCGAGTCGCCAGGGCCCTACGAGCAGTACTTC. It codes for CASSFESPGPYEQYF. Looking up the rest from reference TRBV28 and TRBJ2-7 gives the full variable domain: DVKVTQSSRYLVKRTGEKVFLECVQDMDHENMFWYRQDPGLGLRLIYFSYDVKMKEKGDIPEGYSVSREKKERFSLILESASTNQTSMYLCASSFESPGPYEQYFGPGTRLTVT.

This clone has just one count. This sequence joins TRBV27 and TRBJ2-7, with D hard to call. Germline V gene data show CDR1 as MNHEY and CDR2 as SMNVEV (reference sequence). Deletions cut 1 base from V and 3 bases from J, with 13 bases between. This CDR3 is built from 15 residues. CDR3 residues: CASSLFGGQRYEQYF. In nucleotides, the CDR3 is TGTGCCAGCAGTTTATTCGGTGGTCAGCGCTACGAGCAGTACTTC.

The chain has TRBV2 and TRBJ2-2, with D perhaps matching TRBD2 (6 bases). Germline loops: CDR1 SNHLY, CDR2 FYNNEI. The V and J ends lost 5 bases and 3 bases respectively, with 13 bases between them. There are 15 residues in the CDR3. CDR3: CASSTLASHTGELFF. The CDR3 coding sequence is TGTGCCAGCAGTACCCTAGCGAGCCACACCGGGGAGCTGTTTTTT.

This clone was counted only a few times. V and J are TRBV2 and TRBJ1-4; maybe TRBD1 (5 bases). CDR3 length: 15 amino acids. Deletions cut 5 bases from V and 4 bases from J, with 14 bases between. Germline CDR1 SNHLY, CDR2 FYNNEI. CDR3 in amino acids: CASSRGRTNNEKLFF. Here the CDR3 DNA reads TGTGCCAGCAGTCGCGGACGGACAAATAATGAAAAACTGTTTTTT.

The chain links TRBV19 to TRBJ2-7; the D gene is possibly TRBD2 (5 bases). Between the trimmed V and J ends, which lost 5 bases and 3 bases, there was a span of 17 bases. The CDR3 sequence is 15 residues long. Germline CDR1 is LNHDA and CDR2 is SQIVND (reference sequence). This chain's CDR3 is CASSDDYSSGYEQYF. The CDR3 bases are TGTGCCAGTAGTGACGACTATTCCTCCGGCTACGAGCAGTACTTC.

This chain connects TRBV7-6 to TRBJ2-1; 8 bases line up with TRBD2. V was clipped by 5 bases and J by 10 bases; unmatched bases: 13. This CDR3 has 15 amino acids. CDR1 is SGHVS and CDR2 is FNYEAQ in the germline V gene. CDR3 sequence reads: CASSRGGVATGEQFF. The CDR3 nucleotides read TGTGCCAGCAGCCGGGGGGGAGTAGCGACGGGCGAGCAGTTCTTC.

V is TRBV9 and J is TRBJ2-3, with TRBD2 identical over 11 bases. The CDR3 length is 15 residues. Germline V gives CDR1 SGDLS, CDR2 YYNGEE. V lost 3 bases, J lost 5 bases, and 5 bases stayed unmatched. Here the CDR3 reads CASSEYGTSGDTQYF. The CDR3, as DNA: TGTGCCAGCAGCGAATACGGGACTAGCGGAGATACGCAGTATTTT. The variable domain in full, with the rest retrieved from reference TRBV9 and TRBJ2-3, is DSGVTQTPKHLITATGQRVTLRCSPRSGDLSVYWYQQSLDQGLQFLIQYYNGEERAKGNILERFSAQQFPDLHSELNLSSLELGDSALYFCASSEYGTSGDTQYFGPGTRLTVL.

The V gene is TRBV10-1, the J gene TRBJ2-1; D not certain. Trimming stripped 4 bases from V and 9 bases from J, with 13 bases between. Germline values: CDR1 WNHNN, CDR2 SYGVQD (reference sequence). The CDR3 contains 13 residues. CDR3 amino acids: CASSGGLTGEQFF. CDR3 nucleotide sequence: TGCGCCAGCAGTGGCGGCCTTACGGGTGAGCAGTTCTTC.

The chain is built from TRBV9 and TRBJ2-2; D may be TRBD2 (7 bases). CDR1 is SGDLS and CDR2 is YYNGEE in the germline V gene. Trimming shortened V by 2 bases and J by 6 bases, and 17 bases separated the two germline ends. This CDR3 has 16 residues. CDR3: CASSVRGAGGSGELFF. CDR3 coding DNA: TGTGCCAGCAGCGTCCGGGGGGCGGGCGGTTCCGGGGAGCTGTTTTTT.

The chain uses TRBV19 and TRBJ1-1; D might be TRBD1 (6 bases). There are 14 residues in the CDR3. The V end was cut by 11 bases, the J end by 0 bases, with 16 bases between. The germline V gene has CDR1 LNHDA and CDR2 SQIVND (reference sequence). CDR3 DNA sequence: TGTGCCTCCTGCGCCAGGGGCATGAACACTGAAGCTTTCTTT. Its translation: CASCARGMNTEAFF.

This chain links TRBV7-8 with TRBJ2-7; D gene uncertain. The CDR3 is 14 residues long. Germline CDR1 is SGHVS and CDR2 is FQNEAQ. V shed 1 base and J shed 5 bases, with 12 bases lying between them. In DNA, the CDR3 is TGTGCCAGCAGCTTAGTTCAGGCCCTGAACGAGCAGTACTTC. Amino acid sequence: CASSLVQALNEQYF.

The CDR3 is CASSLGGAGNTEAFF. DNA of the CDR3: TGCGCCAGCAGCTTGGGGGGAGCTGGGAACACTGAAGCTTTCTTT. The V and J genes are TRBV5-1 and TRBJ1-1, with D hard to call. The V gene's germline CDR1 is SGHRS and CDR2 YFSETQ. The CDR3 has 15 amino acids. V was clipped by 0 bases and J by 1 base, with 10 bases between them.

This chain connects TRBV11-3 to TRBJ2-3; TRBD1 matches 9 bases. The CDR3 has 15 residues. Germline V gene data show CDR1 as SGHNT and CDR2 as YENEEA. J gave up 5 bases and V 5 bases, and 8 bases lay outside the gene matches. CDR3 loop: CASSTGTGKLDTQYF. CDR3 nucleotide sequence: TGTGCCAGCAGCACCGGGACAGGGAAATTAGATACGCAGTATTTT.

The rearrangement uses TRBV5-1 and TRBJ2-1; 10 bases agree with TRBD1. Per the germline V gene, CDR1 is SGHRS and CDR2 is YFSETQ. Trimming at V came to 0 bases and at J to 4 bases, leaving 4 bases not matched to a gene. This CDR3 contains 16 residues. The CDR3 is CASSLAPGQGYNEQFF. The CDR3 DNA is TGCGCCAGCAGCTTGGCCCCGGGACAGGGGTACAATGAGCAGTTCTTC.

This rearrangement joins TRBV29-1 to TRBJ2-1; D is uncertain. Trimming left V 1 base short and J 2 bases short, with 9 bases between. Germline V lookup: CDR1 SQVTM, CDR2 ANQGSEA. CDR3 length: 14 amino acids. For the CDR3, the DNA is TGCAGCGTTGAAGGACAAAAAGCCTACAATGAGCAGTTCTTC. It codes for CSVEGQKAYNEQFF.

This chain connects TRBV29-1 to TRBJ2-6; D may be TRBD1 (6 bases). Trimming removed 6 bases from V and 0 bases from J, with 12 bases in between. CDR1 and CDR2 from the germline V gene are SQVTM and ANQGSEA. The CDR3 extends over 15 amino acids. The CDR3 here is CSVGAGVSGANVLTF. The CDR3 nucleotides are TGCAGCGTGGGGGCCGGGGTCTCTGGGGCCAACGTCCTGACTTTC. Based on the CDR3 plus reference TRBV29-1 and TRBJ2-6, the full variable domain is SAVISQKPSRDICQRGTSLTIQCQVDSQVTMMFWYRQQPGQSLTLIATANQGSEATYESGFVIDKFPISRPNLTFSTLTVSNMSPEDSSIYLCSVGAGVSGANVLTFGAGSRLTVL.

The chain has TRBV10-1 and TRBJ1-2, with D tentatively TRBD1 (5 bases). V lost 0 bases and J lost 2, with 7 bases in between. The CDR3 loop spans 14 amino acids. Per the germline V gene, CDR1 is WNHNN and CDR2 is SYGVQD (reference sequence). Here the CDR3 reads CASSESTGNYGYTF. In DNA form, the CDR3 reads TGCGCCAGCAGTGAGTCCACAGGCAACTATGGCTACACCTTC.

This chain uses TRBV7-8 with TRBJ2-1; 8 bases agree with TRBD2. CDR1 and CDR2 from the germline V gene are SGHVS and FQNEAQ. V was clipped by 5 bases and J by 6 bases; unmatched bases: 6. The CDR3 has 14 residues. The CDR3 DNA is TGTGCCAGCAGCCCCAGGACTAGCTTCAATGAGCAGTTCTTC. Its protein is CASSPRTSFNEQFF. Combining the CDR3 with reference TRBV7-8 and TRBJ2-1 gives the whole variable domain GAGVSQSPRYKVAKRGQDVALRCDPISGHVSLFWYQQALGQGPEFLTYFQNEAQLDKSGLPSDRFFAERPEGSVSTLKIQRTQQEDSAVYLCASSPRTSFNEQFFGPGTRLTVL.

The chain uses TRBV28 and TRBJ2-3; TRBD1 matches 7 bases. V lost 5 bases to trimming and J lost 2 bases; unmatched junction nucleotides: 10. The CDR3 consists of 16 residues. The germline CDR1 and CDR2 sequences are MDHEN and SYDVKM. The DNA for the CDR3 is TGTGCCAGCAGTACGCGGCCGGGACAGCCCACAGATACGCAGTATTTT. Translated, it gives CASSTRPGQPTDTQYF. The entire variable domain, with the rest obtained from reference TRBV28 and TRBJ2-3, is as follows: DVKVTQSSRYLVKRTGEKVFLECVQDMDHENMFWYRQDPGLGLRLIYFSYDVKMKEKGDIPEGYSVSREKKERFSLILESASTNQTSMYLCASSTRPGQPTDTQYFGPGTRLTVL.

The chain carries TRBV5-1 and TRBJ1-2, with D possibly being TRBD1 (6 bases). Germline-derived CDR1 and CDR2 are SGHRS and YFSETQ. The V end lost 0 bases, the J end lost 6 bases, and 12 bases lay between the germline ends. The CDR3 sequence is 14 residues long. The CDR3 loop is CASSLDLGGDGYTF. The CDR3 coding sequence is TGCGCCAGCAGCTTGGACCTAGGGGGGGATGGCTACACCTTC. Drawing the rest from reference TRBV5-1 and TRBJ1-2, the complete variable domain is KAGVTQTPRYLIKTRGQQVTLSCSPISGHRSVSWYQQTPGQGLQFLFEYFSETQRNKGNFPGRFSGRQFSNSRSEMNVSTLELGDSALYLCASSLDLGGDGYTFGSGTRLTVV.

This chain connects TRBV18 to TRBJ2-1; TRBD2 matches 12 bases. The CDR3 has 16 residues. CDR1 is KGHSH and CDR2 is LQKENI in the germline V gene. J lost 7 bases, V lost 3 bases, and 7 bases had no gene match. The CDR3 loop reads CASSPSSGGAVNEQFF. The CDR3 coding sequence is TGTGCCAGCTCACCGTCTAGCGGGGGGGCCGTAAATGAGCAGTTCTTC.

The chain recombines TRBV14 with TRBJ1-4; TRBD1 matches at 7 bases. This CDR3 spans 17 amino acids. V lost 0 bases to trimming and J lost 4 bases; unmatched junction nucleotides: 8. Germline V gene data show CDR1 as SGHDN and CDR2 as FVKESK. The CDR3 nucleotides are TGTGCCAGCAGCCAAGAGGGGACAGTGATGGATAATGAAAAACTGTTTTTT. Translated, it gives CASSQEGTVMDNEKLFF.